The text below deals with one T cell receptor beta chain. Its antigen is unknown. Germline V gene data show CDR1 as SGHAT and CDR2 as FQNNGV. The CDR3 consists of 15 residues. Trimming removed 5 bases at V and 2 bases at J, with 14 bases between. Attachment of unique molecular identifiers was made to individual cDNA molecules. TCRdb itself ran the 5' RACE reads through MiXCR, one entry per CDR3 protein. Here the sample spans approximately 22,000 distinct CDR3 sequences, approximately 5.7% being singletons. The data stem from a study of early T cells in non-severe SARS-CoV-2 infection. Study in general: Sequenced bulk RNA came from whole blood that was unsorted, and chains were unpaired.

Study conclusions and caveats: Sequences matched to VDJdb favored anti-spike CD8 responses, while private and CD4 specificities were missed.

The chain uses TRBV11-2 and TRBJ2-3; D not certain. This specimen was whole blood, taken at baseline. This sequence was found in an adult who was a healthcare worker with PCR-confirmed SARS-CoV-2 infection or an uninfected control (not recorded which). The CDR3 bases are TGTGCCAGCAGCCTACGTGGGCGGAACACAGATACGCAGTATTTT. Amino acids: CASSLRGRNTDTQYF.